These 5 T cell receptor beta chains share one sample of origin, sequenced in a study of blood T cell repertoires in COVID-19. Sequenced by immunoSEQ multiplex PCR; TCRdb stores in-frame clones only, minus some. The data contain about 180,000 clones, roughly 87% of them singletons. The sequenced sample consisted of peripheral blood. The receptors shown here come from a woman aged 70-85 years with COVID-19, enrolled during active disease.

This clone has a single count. For the CDR3, the DNA is TGTGCCAGCAGCCCGACAGGGAAAGGTTCACCCCTCCACTTT. It specifies CASSPTGKGSPLHF. The chain has TRBV7-2 and TRBJ1-6; TRBD1 matches at 7 bases. The germline CDR1 and CDR2 sequences are SGHTA and FQGNSA. The CDR3 extends over 14 amino acids. J lost 9 bases, V lost 5 bases, and 7 bases had no gene match.

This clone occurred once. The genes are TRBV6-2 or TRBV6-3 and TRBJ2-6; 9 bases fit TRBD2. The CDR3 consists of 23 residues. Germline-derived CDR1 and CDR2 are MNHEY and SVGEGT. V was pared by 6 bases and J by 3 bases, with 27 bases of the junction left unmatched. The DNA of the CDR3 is TGTGCCAGCAGCCCGACAGGGAGGATTAGCGGGAGACCTTATGATTTTGGGGCCAACGTCCTGACTTTC. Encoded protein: CASSPTGRISGRPYDFGANVLTF.

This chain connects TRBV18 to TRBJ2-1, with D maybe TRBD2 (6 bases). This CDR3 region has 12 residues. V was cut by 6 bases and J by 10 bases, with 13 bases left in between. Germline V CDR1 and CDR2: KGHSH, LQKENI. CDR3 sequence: CASSPGSEEQFF. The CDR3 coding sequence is TGTGCCAGCTCCCCCGGGAGCGAAGAGCAGTTCTTC.

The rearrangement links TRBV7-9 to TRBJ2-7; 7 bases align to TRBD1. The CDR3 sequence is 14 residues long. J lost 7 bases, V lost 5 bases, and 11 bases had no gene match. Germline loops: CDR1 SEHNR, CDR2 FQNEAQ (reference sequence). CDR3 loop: CASSPGQLRGEQYF. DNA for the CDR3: TGTGCCAGCAGCCCGGGACAGCTAAGGGGTGAGCAGTACTTC. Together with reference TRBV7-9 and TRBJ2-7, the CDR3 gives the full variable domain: DTGVSQNPRHKITKRGQNVTFRCDPISEHNRLYWYRQTLGQGPEFLTYFQNEAQLEKSRLLSDRFSAERPKGSFSTLEIQRTEQGDSAMYLCASSPGQLRGEQYFGPGTRLTVT.

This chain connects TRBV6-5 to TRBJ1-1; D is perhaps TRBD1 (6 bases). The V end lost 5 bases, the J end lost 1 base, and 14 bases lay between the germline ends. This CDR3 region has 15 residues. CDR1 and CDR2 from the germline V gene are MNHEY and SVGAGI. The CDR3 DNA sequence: TGTGCCAGCAGTCCTGGGGGGGCCCAGAACACTGAAGCTTTCTTT. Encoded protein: CASSPGGAQNTEAFF.